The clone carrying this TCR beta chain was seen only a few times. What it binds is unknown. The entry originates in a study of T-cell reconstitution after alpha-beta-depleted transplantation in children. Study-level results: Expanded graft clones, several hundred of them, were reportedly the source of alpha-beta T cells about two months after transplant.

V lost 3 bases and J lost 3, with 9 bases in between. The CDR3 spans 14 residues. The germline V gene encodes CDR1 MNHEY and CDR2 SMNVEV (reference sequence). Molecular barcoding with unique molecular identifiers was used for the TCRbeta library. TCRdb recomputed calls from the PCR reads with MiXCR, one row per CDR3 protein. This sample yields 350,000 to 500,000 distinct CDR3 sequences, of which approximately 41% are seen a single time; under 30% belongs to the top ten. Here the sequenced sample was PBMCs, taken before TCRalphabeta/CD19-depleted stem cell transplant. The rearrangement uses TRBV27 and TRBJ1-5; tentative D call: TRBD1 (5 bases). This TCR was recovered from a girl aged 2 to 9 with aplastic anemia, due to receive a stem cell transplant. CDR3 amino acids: CASSFGAHNQPQHF. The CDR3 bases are TGTGCCAGCAGTTTTGGGGCTCACAATCAGCCCCAGCATTTT.